Below are 6 T cell receptor beta chains sequenced from a single sample in a study of T-cell reconstitution after alpha-beta-depleted transplantation in children. Unique molecular identifiers were incorporated when the TCRbeta library was constructed. TCRdb re-derived calls from the PCR reads in MiXCR, one entry per CDR3 protein. The table includes approximately 640,000 distinct CDR3 sequences, 15% to 20% detected once. Sequencing used PBMCs from the stem cell graft donor, obtained from the stem cell graft. The receptors here all came from a human donor who donated a stem cell graft to a child with acute myeloid leukemia.

This clonotype occurred many times. The rearrangement joins TRBV20-1 to TRBJ1-5; D gene uncertain. The germline V gene encodes CDR1 DFQATT and CDR2 SNEGSKA (reference sequence). Trimming shortened V by 1 base and J by 7 bases, and 11 bases separated the two germline ends. The CDR3 is 13 residues long. CDR3 sequence reads: CSARVLGQQPQHF. CDR3 nucleotide sequence: TGCAGTGCTAGAGTTTTAGGGCAACAGCCCCAGCATTTT.

The gene calls are TRBV11-1 and TRBJ1-3; D is undetermined. Trimming took off 1 base at V and 3 bases at J, with 19 bases between the two ends. The germline V gene has CDR1 SGHAT and CDR2 FQDESV (reference sequence). CDR3 length equals 18 residues. CDR3 in DNA: TGTGCCAGCAGCTTAGGCGGTGGACTCCGGGTGATTGGAAACACCATATATTTT. This codes for CASSLGGGLRVIGNTIYF.

The J gene is TRBJ2-2, the V gene TRBV27, with 11 bases aligning to TRBD2. The CDR3 has 17 amino acids. From germline, CDR1 is MNHEY and CDR2 SMNVEV (reference sequence). With 2 bases clipped from V and 4 bases from J, the junction kept 6 bases outside the gene matches. The CDR3 DNA is TGTGCCAGCAGTTTACTGGGGACTAGCGGCTCCACCGGGGAGCTGTTTTTT. Its protein is CASSLLGTSGSTGELFF.

The chain combines TRBV12-3 or TRBV12-4 with TRBJ2-3; 8 positions agree with TRBD1. This CDR3 is built from 15 residues. J gave up 1 base and V 6 bases, and 6 bases lay outside the gene matches. CDR3 sequence: CASRPGGLGTDTQYF. CDR3 in DNA: TGTGCCAGCAGACCAGGGGGCTTGGGCACAGATACGCAGTATTTT.

There are a few counts of this clonotype. This chain joins TRBV28 and TRBJ2-5, with 7 positions matching TRBD1. Germline CDR1 and CDR2: MDHEN and SYDVKM. The CDR3 covers 15 residues. V shed 5 bases, J shed 3 bases, and the junction held 9 bases outside the gene matches. Here the CDR3 reads CASSPSGQVKETQYF. The CDR3 nucleotides are TGTGCCAGCAGTCCTTCCGGACAGGTTAAAGAGACCCAGTACTTC.

This rearrangement joins TRBV7-9 to TRBJ1-1; D is perhaps TRBD1 (5 bases). From germline, CDR1 is SEHNR and CDR2 FQNEAQ (reference sequence). This CDR3 contains 16 residues. V lost 4 bases to trimming and J lost 1 base, with 16 bases between them. The CDR3 spells CASSSSASGQNTEAFF. The CDR3 DNA follows: TGTGCCAGCAGCTCGTCGGCCTCCGGACAGAACACTGAAGCTTTCTTT. Based on the CDR3 plus reference TRBV7-9 and TRBJ1-1, the full variable domain is DTGVSQNPRHKITKRGQNVTFRCDPISEHNRLYWYRQTLGQGPEFLTYFQNEAQLEKSRLLSDRFSAERPKGSFSTLEIQRTEQGDSAMYLCASSSSASGQNTEAFFGQGTRLTVV.